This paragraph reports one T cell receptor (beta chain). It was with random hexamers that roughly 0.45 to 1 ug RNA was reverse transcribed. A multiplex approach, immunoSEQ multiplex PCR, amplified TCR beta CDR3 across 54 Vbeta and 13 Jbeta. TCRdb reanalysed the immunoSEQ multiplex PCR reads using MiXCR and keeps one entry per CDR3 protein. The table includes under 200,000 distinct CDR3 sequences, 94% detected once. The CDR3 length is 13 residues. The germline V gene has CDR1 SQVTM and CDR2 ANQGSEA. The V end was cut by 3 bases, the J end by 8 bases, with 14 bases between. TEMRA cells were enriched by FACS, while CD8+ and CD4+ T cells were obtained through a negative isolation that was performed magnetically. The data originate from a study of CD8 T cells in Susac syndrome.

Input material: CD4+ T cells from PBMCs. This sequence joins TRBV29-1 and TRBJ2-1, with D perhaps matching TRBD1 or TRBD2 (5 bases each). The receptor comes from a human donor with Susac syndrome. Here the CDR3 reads CSVEGQAGDEQFF. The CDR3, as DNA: TGCAGCGTTGAGGGGCAGGCCGGGGATGAGCAGTTCTTC.